The clone carrying this T cell receptor beta chain was seen a handful of times. This entry belongs to a study of early T cells in non-severe SARS-CoV-2 infection. Turning to the study itself: The chains were unpaired, and the sequenced material was bulk RNA from unsorted whole blood.

Individual cDNA molecules each received unique molecular identifiers attached to them. TCRdb recomputed calls from the 5' RACE reads with MiXCR, one row per CDR3 protein. The sample lists some 53,000 distinct CDR3 sequences, 8% occurring once. The germline V gene encodes CDR1 SGHRS and CDR2 YFSETQ. Trimming at V came to 1 base and at J to 5 bases, leaving 8 bases not matched to a gene. The CDR3 spans 15 residues. Material for sequencing was whole blood. The receptor's source is an adult who was a healthcare worker with PCR-confirmed SARS-CoV-2 infection or an uninfected control (not recorded which). The chain couples TRBV5-1 to TRBJ1-2; 7 positions agree with TRBD1. The CDR3 sequence is CASSLSGQAAYGYTF. CDR3 DNA sequence: TGCGCCAGCAGCTTGAGTGGACAGGCAGCGTATGGCTACACCTTC. Variable domain in full (rest from reference TRBV5-1 and TRBJ1-2): KAGVTQTPRYLIKTRGQQVTLSCSPISGHRSVSWYQQTPGQGLQFLFEYFSETQRNKGNFPGRFSGRQFSNSRSEMNVSTLELGDSALYLCASSLSGQAAYGYTFGSGTRLTVV.